The 16 T cell receptor beta chains below come from one sample, sequenced in a study of technical replicates of blood from a few donors. Only in-frame clones appear in the TCRdb table, and some are missing; sequencing was by immunoSEQ multiplex PCR. The sample carries approximately 87,000 clones, roughly 94% recorded once. The specimen sequenced was T cells isolated from PBMCs. All receptors derive from a human donor in good health.

The chain couples TRBV5-4 to TRBJ1-2; possibly TRBD1 for D (6 bases). Germline-derived CDR1 and CDR2 are SGHNT and YYREEE (reference sequence). This CDR3 spans 15 amino acids. V lost 3 bases and J lost 7, with 19 bases in between. CDR3 sequence: CASSSEGVVMRGYTF. Written as DNA, the CDR3 is TGTGCCAGCAGCTCAGAGGGGGTGGTGATGCGTGGCTACACCTTC.

The chain carries TRBV27 and TRBJ2-7, with 9 bases that match TRBD1. Germline assignment: CDR1 MNHEY and CDR2 SMNVEV (reference sequence). The V gene end was trimmed by 3 bases and the J gene end by 2 bases; junction bases not matched to a gene: 8. The CDR3 totals 16 residues. This CDR3 is CASSFGSGTGPYEQYF. CDR3 bases: TGTGCCAGCAGTTTTGGGTCCGGGACAGGGCCCTACGAGCAGTACTTC.

This chain connects TRBV19 to TRBJ1-6, with unresolved D. The CDR3 extends over 12 amino acids. Deletions cut 7 bases from V and 8 bases from J, with 9 bases between. Germline V gene data show CDR1 as LNHDA and CDR2 as SQIVND (reference sequence). The CDR3 loop is CASTSGYSPLHF. As DNA, the CDR3 is TGTGCCAGTACGTCAGGTTATTCACCCCTCCACTTT. Based on the CDR3 plus reference TRBV19 and TRBJ1-6, the full variable domain is DGGITQSPKYLFRKEGQNVTLSCEQNLNHDAMYWYRQDPGQGLRLIYYSQIVNDFQKGDIAEGYSVSREKKESFPLTVTSAQKNPTAFYLCASTSGYSPLHFGNGTRLTVT.

The V and J genes are TRBV27 and TRBJ1-5; TRBD1 matches at 7 bases. The length of the CDR3 is 14 residues. V gave up 10 bases and J gave up 1 base; unmatched junction bases: 7. The germline V gene has CDR1 MNHEY and CDR2 SMNVEV (reference sequence). DNA of the CDR3: TGTGCCACTACACAGACAGGGAGCAATCAGCCCCAGCATTTT. Translation: CATTQTGSNQPQHF.

This clone was found once. The chain combines TRBV29-1 with TRBJ2-2; the match to TRBD1 covers 7 bases. Germline CDR1 SQVTM, CDR2 ANQGSEA. This CDR3 is built from 14 residues. The V gene end was trimmed by 4 bases and the J gene end by 3 bases; junction bases not matched to a gene: 5. The CDR3 DNA is TGCAGCGTTGTTTGGACAGGTGACACCGGGGAGCTGTTTTTT. This sequence encodes CSVVWTGDTGELFF.

The CDR3 nucleotides read TGTGCCAGCAGCTCCCAGGGGATAGAGACCCAGTACTTC. Translating it yields CASSSQGIETQYF. The V and J genes are TRBV11-3 and TRBJ2-5; TRBD1 is a possible D gene (6 bases). Trimming removed 4 bases at V and 4 bases at J, with 10 bases between. The CDR3 runs 13 residues. CDR1 is SGHNT and CDR2 is YENEEA in the germline V gene. Together with reference TRBV11-3 and TRBJ2-5, the CDR3 gives the full variable domain: EAGVVQSPRYKIIEKKQPVAFWCNPISGHNTLYWYLQNLGQGPELLIRYENEEAVDDSQLPKDRFSAERLKGVDSTLKIQPAELGDSAVYLCASSSQGIETQYFGPGTRLLVL.

V is TRBV10-3 and J is TRBJ2-7, with 8 positions matching TRBD2. Germline lookup yields CDR1 ENHRY and CDR2 SYGVKD. The CDR3 has 15 amino acids. V lost 3 bases to trimming and J lost 2 bases; unmatched junction nucleotides: 6. The CDR3 coding sequence is TGTGCCATCAGTGATGGTAGCGGGGATCCCTACGAGCAGTACTTC. Its protein product is CAISDGSGDPYEQYF.

The chain has TRBV28 and TRBJ1-2; TRBD1 might be the D (6 bases). The CDR3 runs 15 residues. Germline V lookup: CDR1 MDHEN, CDR2 SYDVKM. Trimming took off 5 bases at V and 2 bases at J, with 15 bases between the two ends. Here the CDR3 reads CASSPPDSRNYGYTF. For the CDR3, the DNA is TGTGCCAGCAGTCCCCCGGACAGTAGAAACTATGGCTACACCTTC.

The chain employs TRBV7-5 and TRBJ1-2; the D segment call TRBD1 is taken from the table without a DNA check. TRBV7-5 is a pseudogene. The CDR3 length is 18 residues. The CDR3: CVRSLTTTKRKGDYGYTF. In DNA, the CDR3 is TGTGTCAGAAGCCTTACTACTACTAAAAGGAAGGGGGACTATGGCTACACCTTC.

The chain has TRBV15 and TRBJ1-2, with D possibly being TRBD1 (6 bases). V dropped 3 bases and J dropped 4 bases, with 18 bases sitting between them. There are 16 residues in the CDR3. CDR1 and CDR2 from the germline V gene are LNHNV and YYDKDF (reference sequence). CDR3 sequence: CATSSLQGAGAYGYTF. In DNA, the CDR3 is TGTGCCACCAGCAGCTTGCAGGGCGCAGGGGCCTATGGCTACACCTTC.

This clone was detected once. V and J are TRBV6-1 and TRBJ2-7, with D possibly matching TRBD1 (5 bases). Trimming took 8 bases from V and 2 from J, leaving 10 bases between them. Germline V gene sequence: CDR1 MNHNS, CDR2 SASEGT. The CDR3 runs 12 residues. CDR3 region: CASLGRAYEQYF. The CDR3 DNA is TGTGCCAGCCTGGGCAGGGCCTACGAGCAGTACTTC.

CDR3 DNA: TGTGCCAGCAGTAGTACGTGGGGGAGGGGCACAGATACGCAGTATTTT. It codes for CASSSTWGRGTDTQYF. V gene TRBV11-2 combines with J gene TRBJ2-3; TRBD2 matches at 7 bases. J was trimmed by 1 base and V by 6 bases; bases with no gene match: 10. The CDR3 loop spans 16 amino acids. Germline V CDR1 and CDR2: SGHAT, FQNNGV.

The gene calls are TRBV25-1 and TRBJ2-1; 10 nucleotides align to TRBD2. This CDR3 region has 17 residues. V trimming: 0 bases; J trimming: 5 bases; junction bases outside the gene matches: 7. The germline V gene encodes CDR1 MGHDK and CDR2 SYGVNS. The CDR3, as DNA: TGTGCCAGCAGTGAATATAGTCGGCTAGCGGGGGACAATGAGCAGTTCTTC. Its protein product is CASSEYSRLAGDNEQFF.

The chain carries TRBV5-1 and TRBJ1-2; weak D call: TRBD1 (5 bases). The CDR3 totals 12 residues. The V end was cut by 2 bases, the J end by 6 bases, with 8 bases between. Germline V CDR1 and CDR2: SGHRS, YFSETQ. CDR3 DNA sequence: TGCGCCAGCAGCTTCGAAGGGGATGGCTACACCTTC. As protein: CASSFEGDGYTF.

This sequence joins TRBV19 and TRBJ2-6; 8 bases map to TRBD1. From germline, CDR1 is LNHDA and CDR2 SQIVND (reference sequence). The length of the CDR3 is 15 residues. Trimming removed 7 bases from V and 2 bases from J; junction bases left unmatched: 4. Here the CDR3 reads CASMGGQAGANVLTF. CDR3 DNA: TGTGCCAGTATGGGGGGACAGGCTGGGGCCAACGTCCTGACTTTC.

The V gene is TRBV5-8, the J gene TRBJ2-3; 7 nucleotides align to TRBD1. CDR3 length: 16 residues. V dropped 2 bases and J dropped 1; count of bases not matched to a gene: 7. Per germline, CDR1 SGHTS and CDR2 YDEGEE. CDR3 DNA: TGTGCCAGCAGCTTACAACGGGACAGTGGCACAGATACGCAGTATTTT. Translated: CASSLQRDSGTDTQYF.